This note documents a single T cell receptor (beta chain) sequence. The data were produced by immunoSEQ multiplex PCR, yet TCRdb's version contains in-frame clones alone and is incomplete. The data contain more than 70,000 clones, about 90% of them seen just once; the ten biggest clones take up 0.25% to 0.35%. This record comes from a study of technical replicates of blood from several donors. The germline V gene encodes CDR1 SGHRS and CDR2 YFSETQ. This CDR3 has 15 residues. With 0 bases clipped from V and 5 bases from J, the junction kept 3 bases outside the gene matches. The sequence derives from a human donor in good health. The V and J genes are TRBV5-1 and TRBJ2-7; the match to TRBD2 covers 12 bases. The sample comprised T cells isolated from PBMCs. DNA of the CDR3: TGCGCCAGCAGCTTGGACAGACTAGCGGGAGACGAGCAGTACTTC. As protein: CASSLDRLAGDEQYF.